These 26 T cell receptor beta chains were all obtained from the same sample, sequenced in a study of OX40 agonist ivuxolimab in advanced cancers. Profiled with immunoSEQ multiplex PCR; TCRdb holds only in-frame clones, not every one. Of over 55,000 clones listed, less than 90% are singletons. The sample was CD4+ or CD8+ T cells sorted from blood, taken in a trial of the OX40 agonist ivuxolimab. These receptors came from an adult with an advanced solid tumor such as melanoma, head and neck, liver or kidney cancer.

V usage is TRBV6-4 and J usage is TRBJ2-1; 9 nucleotides agree with TRBD1. The CDR3 sequence is 13 residues long. Losses at the gene ends were 6 bases for V and 6 bases for J; bases not matched to a gene: 3. Germline CDR1 MRHNA, CDR2 SNTAGT. Here the CDR3 reads CASRMTGGNEQFF. CDR3 bases: TGTGCCAGCAGAATGACAGGGGGCAATGAGCAGTTCTTC.

This clone was seen a single time. This sequence joins TRBV23-1 and TRBJ1-2, with 11 bases fitting TRBD1. TRBV23-1 is recorded as an ORF, its role being uncertain. CDR3 length equals 15 residues. V trimming: 3 bases; J trimming: 8 bases; junction bases outside the gene matches: 8. The CDR3 DNA reads TGCGCCAGCAGTCAGGGCGGACAGGGGGCTCAAGGCTACACCTTC. Protein product: CASSQGGQGAQGYTF.

This clone was seen a single time. The chain is built from TRBV7-9 and TRBJ2-7, with a possible D match to TRBD2 (5 bases). Trimming removed 5 bases at V and 2 bases at J, with 10 bases between. The CDR3 contains 13 residues. Germline V gene data show CDR1 as SEHNR and CDR2 as FQNEAQ (reference sequence). The CDR3, as DNA: TGTGCCAGCAGCGGCCAGACTACCTACGAGCAGTACTTC. This gives the protein CASSGQTTYEQYF.

The chain employs TRBV5-6 and TRBJ2-7, with D perhaps TRBD1 (6 bases). This CDR3 spans 15 amino acids. Germline lookup yields CDR1 SGHDT and CDR2 YYEEEE. V lost 4 bases and J lost 5, with 19 bases in between. The CDR3 protein is CASSLGANYWDEQYF. In nucleotides, the CDR3 is TGTGCCAGCAGCCTGGGGGCAAATTATTGGGACGAGCAGTACTTC.

This chain uses TRBV12-2 with TRBJ1-2; the table's D call, TRBD1, has no DNA check behind it. TRBV12-2 is a pseudogene segment. The CDR3 covers 15 residues. CDR3 sequence: CASRSDRDRVRGYTF. CDR3 DNA sequence: TGTGCAAGTCGTTCCGATCGGGACAGGGTTAGGGGCTACACCTTC.

The chain is built from TRBV5-5 and TRBJ1-1; no clear D gene. The germline V and J ends were trimmed by 4 bases and 4 bases, with 14 bases remaining between them. The germline gives CDR1 SGHKS, CDR2 YYEKEE (reference sequence). This CDR3 has 14 amino acids. The CDR3 is CASSPKTEVTEAFF. CDR3 in DNA: TGTGCCAGCAGCCCAAAAACAGAGGTCACTGAAGCTTTCTTT.

The V and J genes are TRBV19 and TRBJ1-4; D gene ambiguous. V was trimmed by 7 bases and J by 3 bases, leaving 9 bases between them. CDR3 size: 13 residues. Per the germline V gene, CDR1 is LNHDA and CDR2 is SQIVND (reference sequence). DNA of the CDR3: TGTGCCAGTAAGAGAGGTGCTAATGAAAAACTGTTTTTT. This encodes CASKRGANEKLFF.

This clone was seen once. The chain is built from TRBV5-1 and TRBJ1-4; 9 bases match TRBD1. There are 14 residues in the CDR3. CDR1 and CDR2 (germline): SGHRS, YFSETQ. The J segment lost 8 bases and the V segment lost 4 bases, leaving 6 bases of the junction unmatched. The CDR3 here is CASSLQGAREKLFF. In DNA, the CDR3 is TGCGCCAGCAGCCTACAGGGGGCTCGGGAAAAACTGTTTTTT.

V gene TRBV5-4 combines with J gene TRBJ2-5; D may be TRBD1 (5 bases). V was cut by 4 bases and J by 1 base, with 17 bases left in between. This CDR3 has 16 residues. CDR1 and CDR2 (germline): SGHNT, YYREEE (reference sequence). CDR3 residues: CASSPAGQGTQETQYF. In DNA form, the CDR3 reads TGTGCCAGCAGCCCCGCAGGGCAGGGCACCCAAGAGACCCAGTACTTC.

V is TRBV27 and J is TRBJ1-2; 9 nucleotides align to TRBD1. From germline, CDR1 is MNHEY and CDR2 SMNVEV (reference sequence). The CDR3 covers 15 residues. Unmatched junction bases numbered 11, after V lost 6 bases and J lost 6 bases. In DNA form, the CDR3 reads TGTGCCAGCAGGTCGGGACAGGGCCGGATCCATGGCTACACCTTC. This sequence encodes CASRSGQGRIHGYTF.

The chain recombines TRBV6-1 with TRBJ2-5; D gene uncertain. CDR3 length equals 14 residues. Trimming cost V 6 bases and J 1 base, with 12 bases left between them. Germline CDR1 reads MNHNS; CDR2 reads SASEGT. The CDR3 region is CASRLTALQETQYF. CDR3 in DNA: TGTGCCAGCAGGTTAACAGCACTCCAAGAGACCCAGTACTTC.

The rearrangement joins TRBV7-8 to TRBJ2-1, with D perhaps given as TRBD1 or TRBD2 (5 bases each). The CDR3 loop spans 14 amino acids. The germline V and J ends were trimmed by 7 bases and 5 bases, with 15 bases remaining between them. Germline V gene data show CDR1 as SGHVS and CDR2 as FQNEAQ. CDR3 in amino acids: CASTTGTVDNEQFF. DNA for the CDR3: TGTGCCAGCACGACCGGGACGGTGGACAATGAGCAGTTCTTC.

This chain links TRBV6-4 with TRBJ2-6; 7 bases map to TRBD1. The V gene's germline CDR1 is MRHNA and CDR2 SNTAGT. V was clipped by 5 bases and J by 0 bases; unmatched bases: 4. This CDR3 is 16 amino acids long. The CDR3 reads CASSSRQGSGANVLTF. The CDR3 bases are TGTGCCAGCAGTTCTAGACAGGGCTCTGGGGCCAACGTCCTGACTTTC.

This clone appeared a single time. The rearrangement links TRBV5-1 to TRBJ1-4; D is unresolved. Germline assignment: CDR1 SGHRS and CDR2 YFSETQ. Trimming stripped 0 bases from V and 8 bases from J, with 11 bases between. The CDR3 spans 14 residues. CDR3 DNA: TGCGCCAGCAGCTTGGAGGGAAGAGGGGAAAAACTGTTTTTT. This codes for CASSLEGRGEKLFF.

V and J are TRBV7-2 and TRBJ1-5, with TRBD1 as a possible D gene (5 bases). The germline V gene has CDR1 SGHTA and CDR2 FQGNSA. The CDR3 length is 15 residues. Trimming left V 5 bases short and J 11 bases short, with 22 bases between. The CDR3 DNA reads as TGTGCCAGCAGCGAAACGGGACCGGTAGTGGGGGCCCAGCATTTT. Protein: CASSETGPVVGAQHF.

The J gene is TRBJ2-5, the V gene TRBV5-6; D may be TRBD1 (5 bases). The CDR3 spans 16 residues. V gave up 3 bases and J gave up 0 bases, with 15 bases separating them. Per the germline V gene, CDR1 is SGHDT and CDR2 is YYEEEE. CDR3 residues: CASSSPDRPDQETQYF. CDR3 sequence (DNA): TGTGCCAGCAGCTCGCCAGACAGACCCGACCAAGAGACCCAGTACTTC.

This rearrangement joins TRBV6-6 to TRBJ1-4; the match to TRBD1 covers 9 bases. The V gene's germline CDR1 is MNHNY and CDR2 SVGAGI (reference sequence). After removal of 8 bases from V and 7 bases from J, the junction contained 5 bases not matched to a gene. The CDR3 spans 13 residues. CDR3 nucleotides: TGTGCCAGCCACGACAGGGGGGTTGAAAAACTGTTTTTT. Translated: CASHDRGVEKLFF.

The rearrangement joins TRBV29-1 to TRBJ2-5; TRBD1 matches 9 bases. The CDR3 extends over 13 amino acids. Per the germline V gene, CDR1 is SQVTM and CDR2 is ANQGSEA. Trimming at V came to 4 bases and at J to 5 bases, leaving 5 bases not matched to a gene. CDR3 in DNA: TGCAGCGTTGGAACAGGGGGCTTGGAGACCCAGTACTTC. Translating it yields CSVGTGGLETQYF.

The chain is built from TRBV27 and TRBJ2-1; D perhaps matches TRBD1 (5 bases). In germline, CDR1 is MNHEY, CDR2 SMNVEV (reference sequence). Trimming pared 6 bases from V and 2 bases from J, leaving 14 bases between. The CDR3 has 15 residues. This CDR3 is CASRIQAPTYNEQFF. CDR3 sequence (DNA): TGTGCCAGCAGAATACAGGCCCCTACCTACAATGAGCAGTTCTTC.

This chain uses TRBV11-2 with TRBJ2-7; 11 bases line up with TRBD2. V gave up 2 bases and J gave up 6 bases; unmatched junction bases: 6. The V gene's germline CDR1 is SGHAT and CDR2 FQNNGV. There are 15 residues in the CDR3. The CDR3 loop is CASSLIAGGPGEQYF. The CDR3 coding sequence is TGTGCCAGCAGCTTAATAGCGGGGGGGCCGGGCGAGCAGTACTTC.

The chain carries TRBV28 and TRBJ2-3, with TRBD2 matching 13 bases. Per germline, CDR1 MDHEN and CDR2 SYDVKM. This CDR3 has 20 residues. V dropped 4 bases and J dropped 1; count of bases not matched to a gene: 14. The CDR3 sequence: CASSSYVPGLAGIRTDTQYF. CDR3 in DNA: TGTGCCAGCAGTTCCTACGTCCCGGGACTAGCGGGGATACGCACAGATACGCAGTATTTT.

The chain is built from TRBV5-1 and TRBJ2-1; D may correspond to TRBD1 or TRBD2 (5 bases each). The CDR3 is 13 residues long. From germline, CDR1 is SGHRS and CDR2 YFSETQ. V was trimmed by 3 bases and J by 8 bases, leaving 12 bases between them. The CDR3 protein is CASSSQGSDEQFF. Written as DNA, the CDR3 is TGCGCCAGCAGCTCTCAGGGTAGCGATGAGCAGTTCTTC.

The chain has TRBV7-8 and TRBJ1-5; 7 bases match TRBD1. The ends lost 3 bases at V and 3 bases at J; junction bases unmatched: 8. The CDR3 is made up of 16 amino acids. CDR1 SGHVS and CDR2 FQNEAQ come from the germline V gene. Here the CDR3 DNA reads TGTGCCAGCAGCTTTGGGGGACAGACCACCAATCAGCCCCAGCATTTT. Translating it yields CASSFGGQTTNQPQHF.

The chain couples TRBV11-1 to TRBJ2-5; D may match TRBD1 or TRBD2 (7 bases each). The CDR3 contains 15 residues. V gave up 5 bases and J gave up 1 base, with 14 bases separating them. CDR1 is SGHAT and CDR2 is FQDESV in the germline V gene (reference sequence). The CDR3 bases are TGTGCCAGCAGCCCCCAGGGGGGGCCCCAAGAGACCCAGTACTTC. It translates to CASSPQGGPQETQYF.

This clone was seen once. The J gene is TRBJ2-7, the V gene TRBV19; D not resolved. Trimming removed 4 bases at V and 1 base at J, with 8 bases between. The CDR3 covers 13 residues. Germline CDR1 and CDR2: LNHDA and SQIVND (reference sequence). The chain's CDR3 is CASSTPGSYEQYF. The CDR3 DNA follows: TGTGCCAGTAGTACCCCCGGGTCCTACGAGCAGTACTTC.

This clone was seen a single time. The CDR3: CASSTSGQGTYEQYF. CDR3 DNA sequence: TGTGCCAGTAGTACGTCAGGCCAGGGGACCTACGAGCAGTACTTC. V is TRBV19 and J is TRBJ2-7; D is perhaps TRBD1 (6 bases). Germline assignment: CDR1 LNHDA and CDR2 SQIVND (reference sequence). This CDR3 contains 15 residues. The ends were cut back, 4 bases at V and 2 bases at J, with 15 bases in the middle.